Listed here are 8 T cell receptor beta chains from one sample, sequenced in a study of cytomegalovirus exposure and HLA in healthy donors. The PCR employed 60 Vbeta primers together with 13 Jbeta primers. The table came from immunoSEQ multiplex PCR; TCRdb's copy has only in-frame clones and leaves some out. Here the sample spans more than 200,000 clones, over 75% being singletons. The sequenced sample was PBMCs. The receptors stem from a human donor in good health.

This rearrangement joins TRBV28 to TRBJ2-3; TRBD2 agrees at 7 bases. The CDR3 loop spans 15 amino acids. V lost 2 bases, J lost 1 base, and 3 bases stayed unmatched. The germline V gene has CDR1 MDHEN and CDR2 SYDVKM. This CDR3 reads CASSLAGVGTDTQYF. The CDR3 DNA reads TGTGCCAGCAGTTTAGCGGGAGTGGGCACAGATACGCAGTATTTT.

The CDR3 loop is CASSLSGWGGRFEAFF. As DNA, the CDR3 is TGTGCCAGCAGTTTATCGGGGTGGGGGGGGCGGTTTGAAGCTTTCTTT. This chain links TRBV27 with TRBJ1-1; weak D call: TRBD1 (6 bases). Trimming cost V 0 bases and J 7 bases, with 18 bases left between them. Per the germline V gene, CDR1 is MNHEY and CDR2 is SMNVEV (reference sequence). The CDR3 runs 16 residues.

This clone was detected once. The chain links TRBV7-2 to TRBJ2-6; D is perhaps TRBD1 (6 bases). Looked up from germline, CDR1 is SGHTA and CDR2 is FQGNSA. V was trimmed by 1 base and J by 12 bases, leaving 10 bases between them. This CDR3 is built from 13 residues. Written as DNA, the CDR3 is TGTGCCAGCAGCTTAGACAGGGTGAGCGTCCTGACTTTC. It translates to CASSLDRVSVLTF.

The CDR3 sequence: CASSPAPYHRGGRSYEQYF. CDR3 sequence (DNA): TGTGCCAGCAGCCCGGCTCCGTATCACCGCGGCGGGAGATCCTACGAGCAGTACTTC. The chain couples TRBV7-6 to TRBJ2-7; TRBD2 agrees at 7 bases. V was clipped by 5 bases and J by 1 base; unmatched bases: 20. Germline CDR1 is SGHVS and CDR2 is FNYEAQ. CDR3 length: 19 residues.

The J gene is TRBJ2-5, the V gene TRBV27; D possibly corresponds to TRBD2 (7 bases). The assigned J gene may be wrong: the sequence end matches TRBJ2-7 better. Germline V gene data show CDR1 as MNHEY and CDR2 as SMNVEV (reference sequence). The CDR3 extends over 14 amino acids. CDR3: CASSTIGGVYEQYF. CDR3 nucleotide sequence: TGTGCCAGCAGCACAATAGGGGGGGTTTACGAGCAGTACTTC.

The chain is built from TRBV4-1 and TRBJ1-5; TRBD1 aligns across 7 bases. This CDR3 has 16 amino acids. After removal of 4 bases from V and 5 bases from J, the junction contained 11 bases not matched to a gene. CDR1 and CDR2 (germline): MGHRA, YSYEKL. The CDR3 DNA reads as TGCGCCAGCAGCCCGGAAACGGACAGGCCGGATCAGCCCCAGCATTTT. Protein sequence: CASSPETDRPDQPQHF.

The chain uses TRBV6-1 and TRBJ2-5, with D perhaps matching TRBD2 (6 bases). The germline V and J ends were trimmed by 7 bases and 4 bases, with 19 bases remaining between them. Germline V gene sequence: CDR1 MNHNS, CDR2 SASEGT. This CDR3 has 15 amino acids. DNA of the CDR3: TGTGCCAGCACTCCGGTGCGGGGAACTGGAGAGACCCAGTACTTC. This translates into CASTPVRGTGETQYF.

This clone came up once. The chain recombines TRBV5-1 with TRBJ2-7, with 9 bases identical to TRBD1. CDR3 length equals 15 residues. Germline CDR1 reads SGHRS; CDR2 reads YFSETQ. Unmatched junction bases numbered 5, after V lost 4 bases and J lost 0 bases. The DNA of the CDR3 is TGCGCCAGCAGCACCGGGACAGGGTACTCCTACGAGCAGTACTTC. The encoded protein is CASSTGTGYSYEQYF.